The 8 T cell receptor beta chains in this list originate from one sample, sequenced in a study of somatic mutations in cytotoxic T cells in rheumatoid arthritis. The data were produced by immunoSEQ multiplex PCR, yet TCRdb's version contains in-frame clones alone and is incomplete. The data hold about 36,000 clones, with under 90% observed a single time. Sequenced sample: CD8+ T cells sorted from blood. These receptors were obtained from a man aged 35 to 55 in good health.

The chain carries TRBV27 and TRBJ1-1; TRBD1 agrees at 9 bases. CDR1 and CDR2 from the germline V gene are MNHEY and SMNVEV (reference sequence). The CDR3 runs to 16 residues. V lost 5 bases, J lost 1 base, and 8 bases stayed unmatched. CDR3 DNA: TGTGCCAGCAGTCCACAGGGGGCACTCAAGAACACTGAAGCTTTCTTT. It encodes CASSPQGALKNTEAFF.

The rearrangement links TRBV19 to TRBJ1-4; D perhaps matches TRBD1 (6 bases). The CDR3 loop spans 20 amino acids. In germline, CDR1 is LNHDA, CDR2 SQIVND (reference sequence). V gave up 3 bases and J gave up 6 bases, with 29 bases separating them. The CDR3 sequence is CASSIAIPPGGLRPHEKLFF. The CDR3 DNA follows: TGTGCCAGTAGTATCGCAATCCCCCCTGGGGGCCTACGACCGCATGAAAAACTGTTTTTT. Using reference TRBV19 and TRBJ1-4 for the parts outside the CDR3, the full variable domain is DGGITQSPKYLFRKEGQNVTLSCEQNLNHDAMYWYRQDPGQGLRLIYYSQIVNDFQKGDIAEGYSVSREKKESFPLTVTSAQKNPTAFYLCASSIAIPPGGLRPHEKLFFGSGTQLSVL.

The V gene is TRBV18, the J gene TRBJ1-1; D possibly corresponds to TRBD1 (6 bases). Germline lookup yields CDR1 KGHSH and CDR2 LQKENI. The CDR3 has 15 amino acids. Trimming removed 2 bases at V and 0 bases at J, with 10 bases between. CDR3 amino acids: CASSPGDNMNTEAFF. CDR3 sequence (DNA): TGTGCCAGCTCACCAGGGGACAACATGAACACTGAAGCTTTCTTT.

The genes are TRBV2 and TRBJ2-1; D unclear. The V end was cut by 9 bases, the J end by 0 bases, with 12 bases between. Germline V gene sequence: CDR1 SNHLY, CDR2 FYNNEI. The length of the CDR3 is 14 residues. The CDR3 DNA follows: TGTGCCAGTCCTGGGTCCCGCTCCTACAATGAGCAGTTCTTC. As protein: CASPGSRSYNEQFF. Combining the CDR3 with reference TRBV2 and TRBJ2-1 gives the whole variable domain EPEVTQTPSHQVTQMGQEVILRCVPISNHLYFYWYRQILGQKVEFLVSFYNNEISEKSEIFDDQFSVERPDGSNFTLKIRSTKLEDSAMYFCASPGSRSYNEQFFGPGTRLTVL.

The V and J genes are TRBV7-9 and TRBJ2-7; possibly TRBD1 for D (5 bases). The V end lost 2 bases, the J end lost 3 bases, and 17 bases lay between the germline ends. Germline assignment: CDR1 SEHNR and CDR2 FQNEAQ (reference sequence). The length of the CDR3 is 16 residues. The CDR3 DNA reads TGTGCCAGCAGCTTAATAACGAGGCGGACAAGCTACGAGCAGTACTTC. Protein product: CASSLITRRTSYEQYF.

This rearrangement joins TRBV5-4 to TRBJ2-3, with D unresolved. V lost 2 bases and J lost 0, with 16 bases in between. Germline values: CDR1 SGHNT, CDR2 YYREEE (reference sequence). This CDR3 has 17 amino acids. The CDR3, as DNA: TGTGCCAGCAGCTTACCGACGACCGGTTTTAGCACAGATACGCAGTATTTT. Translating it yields CASSLPTTGFSTDTQYF.

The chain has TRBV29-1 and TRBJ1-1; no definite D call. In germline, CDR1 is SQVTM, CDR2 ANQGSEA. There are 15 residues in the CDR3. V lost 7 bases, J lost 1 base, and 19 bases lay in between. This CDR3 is CSAAFSGWGNTEAFF. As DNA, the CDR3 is TGCAGCGCCGCCTTTAGTGGGTGGGGGAACACTGAAGCTTTCTTT.

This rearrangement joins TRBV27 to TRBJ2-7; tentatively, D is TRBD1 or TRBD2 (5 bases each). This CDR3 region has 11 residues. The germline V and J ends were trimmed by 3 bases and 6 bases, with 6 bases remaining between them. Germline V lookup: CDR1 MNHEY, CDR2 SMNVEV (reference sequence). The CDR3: CASSFGGEQYF. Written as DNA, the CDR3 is TGTGCCAGCAGTTTTGGGGGCGAGCAGTACTTC.